This T cell receptor beta chain was profiled in a study of blood T cells in healthy people across ages. Regarding the study as a whole: Donor CMV status was unknown, possibly confounding expanded clonotype changes.

A word on this clonotype: Its antigen is still unknown.

With 4 bases removed from V and 9 bases from J, the gap between germline ends came to 10 bases. Per the germline V gene, CDR1 is SNHLY and CDR2 is FYNNEI. The CDR3 contains 11 residues. The authors ran a second PCR of roughly 7 to 11 cycles using a sample-barcoded 5' primer and a J-beta primer mix. TCRdb used MiXCR to reprocess the 5' RACE reads, holding one entry per CDR3 protein. The sample consists of more than 1,000,000 distinct CDR3 sequences, 25% of them appearing once. Donors were systemically healthy Caucasian individuals from Russia aged 6 to 90 years. These data were also filed under a second study, of T cells of mothers and their children. That publication notes: Samples were provided by three healthy Caucasian mothers and their six children.

The receptor comes from a girl between 2 and 10 years old in good health. Input material: blood. The gene calls are TRBV2 and TRBJ2-7; D tentatively reads TRBD1 or TRBD2 (5 bases each). The CDR3 DNA reads as TGTGCCAGCAGTGGAGGGGTCGGGCAGTACTTC. Its protein is CASSGGVGQYF.